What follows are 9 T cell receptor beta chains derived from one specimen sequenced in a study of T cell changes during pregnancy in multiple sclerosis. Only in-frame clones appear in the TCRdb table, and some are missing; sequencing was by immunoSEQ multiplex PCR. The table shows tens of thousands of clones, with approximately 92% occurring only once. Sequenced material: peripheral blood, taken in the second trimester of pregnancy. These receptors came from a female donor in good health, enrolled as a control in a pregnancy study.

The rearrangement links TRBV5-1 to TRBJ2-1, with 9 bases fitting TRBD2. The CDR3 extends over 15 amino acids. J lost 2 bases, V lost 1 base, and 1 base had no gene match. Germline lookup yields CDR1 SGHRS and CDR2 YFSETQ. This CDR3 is CASSLSSGAYNEQFF. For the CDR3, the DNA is TGCGCCAGCAGCTTGTCTAGCGGGGCCTACAATGAGCAGTTCTTC.

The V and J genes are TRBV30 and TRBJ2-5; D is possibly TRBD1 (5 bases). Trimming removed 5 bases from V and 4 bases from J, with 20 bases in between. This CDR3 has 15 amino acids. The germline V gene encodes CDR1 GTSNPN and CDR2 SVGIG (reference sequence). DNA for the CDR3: TGTGCCTGGGCGATGGGGCAGGATCTCAGAGAGACCCAGTACTTC. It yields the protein CAWAMGQDLRETQYF.

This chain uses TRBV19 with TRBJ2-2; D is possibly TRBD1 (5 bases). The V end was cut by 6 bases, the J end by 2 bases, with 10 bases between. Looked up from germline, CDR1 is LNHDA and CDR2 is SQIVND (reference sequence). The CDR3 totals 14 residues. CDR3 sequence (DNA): TGTGCCAGTAGCGGTCAGGGAAACACCGGGGAGCTGTTTTTT. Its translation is CASSGQGNTGELFF.

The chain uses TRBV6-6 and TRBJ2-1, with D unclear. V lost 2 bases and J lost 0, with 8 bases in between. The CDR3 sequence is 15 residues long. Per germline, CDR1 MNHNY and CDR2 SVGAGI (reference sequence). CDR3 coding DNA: TGTGCCAGCAGTTACGGTAGTGGCTCCTACAATGAGCAGTTCTTC. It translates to CASSYGSGSYNEQFF.

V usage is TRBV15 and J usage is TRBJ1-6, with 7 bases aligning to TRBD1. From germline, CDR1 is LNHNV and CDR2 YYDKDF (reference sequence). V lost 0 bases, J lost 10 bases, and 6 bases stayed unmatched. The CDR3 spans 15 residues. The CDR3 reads CATSRDRQGGSPLHF. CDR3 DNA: TGTGCCACCAGCAGAGATCGGCAGGGGGGCTCACCCCTCCACTTT.

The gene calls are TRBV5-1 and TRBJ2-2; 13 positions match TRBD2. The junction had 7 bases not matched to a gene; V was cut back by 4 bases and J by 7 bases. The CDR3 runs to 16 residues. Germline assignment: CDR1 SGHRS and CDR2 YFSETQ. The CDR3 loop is CASSPGTSGEIGELFF. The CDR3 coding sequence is TGCGCCAGCAGCCCTGGGACTAGCGGGGAGATCGGGGAGCTGTTTTTT.

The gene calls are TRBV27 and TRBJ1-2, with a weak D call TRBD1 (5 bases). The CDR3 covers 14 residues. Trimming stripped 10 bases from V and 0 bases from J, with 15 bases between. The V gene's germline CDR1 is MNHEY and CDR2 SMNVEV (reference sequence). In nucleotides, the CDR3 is TGTGCCACATATTGGACAAATACTAACTATGGCTACACCTTC. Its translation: CATYWTNTNYGYTF.

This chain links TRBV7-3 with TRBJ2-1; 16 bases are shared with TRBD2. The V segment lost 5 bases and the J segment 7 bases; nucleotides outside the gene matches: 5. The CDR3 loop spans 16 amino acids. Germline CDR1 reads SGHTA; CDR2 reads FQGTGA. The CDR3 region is CASSQGLAGGKNEQFF. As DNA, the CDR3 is TGTGCCAGCAGCCAGGGACTAGCGGGAGGGAAAAATGAGCAGTTCTTC.

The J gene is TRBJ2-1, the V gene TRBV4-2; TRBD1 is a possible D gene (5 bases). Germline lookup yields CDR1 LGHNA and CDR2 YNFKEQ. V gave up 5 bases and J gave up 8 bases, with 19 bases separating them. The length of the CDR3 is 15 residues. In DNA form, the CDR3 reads TGTGCCAGCAGCTCCCTGGGGCAGGGTCGCGATGAGCAGTTCTTC. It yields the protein CASSSLGQGRDEQFF.